Listed here are 29 T cell receptor beta chains from one sample, sequenced in a study of shared clonotypes between healthy human individuals. The protocol was immunoSEQ multiplex PCR, while the TCRdb copy is restricted to in-frame clones and leaves out a portion. The sample has 2.3 million or so clones; about 92% are singletons. Sequenced material: naive CD4+ T cells from PBMCs. Subset here: CD45RA+ positively selected. The receptors here all came from a man between 18 and 29 years old in good health. Some clones in this sample may be carry-over from other donors' samples.

This clone was picked up one time. This rearrangement joins TRBV11-2 to TRBJ1-1, with 7 bases aligning to TRBD1. Per the germline V gene, CDR1 is SGHAT and CDR2 is FQNNGV. The CDR3 is made up of 14 amino acids. After removal of 5 bases from V and 0 bases from J, the junction contained 3 bases not matched to a gene. DNA for the CDR3: TGTGCCAGCAGCCCGGGACAGATGAACACTGAAGCTTTCTTT. Encoded protein: CASSPGQMNTEAFF.

The gene calls are TRBV28 and TRBJ2-7; D call uncertain. CDR1 and CDR2 from the germline V gene are MDHEN and SYDVKM. The CDR3 is 15 amino acids. The V and J ends lost 2 bases and 4 bases respectively, with 15 bases between them. The CDR3 nucleotides read TGTGCCAGCAGTTTAAGGTCTAGTTTATCTTACGAGCAGTACTTC. It translates to CASSLRSSLSYEQYF.

This rearrangement joins TRBV29-1 to TRBJ1-1; D remains unclear. CDR1 and CDR2 from the germline V gene are SQVTM and ANQGSEA. This CDR3 has 14 amino acids. V was pared by 4 bases and J by 0 bases, with 12 bases between. The CDR3 region is CSVGWAGMNTEAFF. The CDR3, as DNA: TGCAGCGTTGGTTGGGCGGGAATGAACACTGAAGCTTTCTTT.

The chain combines TRBV5-8 with TRBJ1-2; no reliable D call. Germline V gene data show CDR1 as SGHTS and CDR2 as YDEGEE. V dropped 5 bases and J dropped 5 bases, with 4 bases sitting between them. This CDR3 has 10 residues. The CDR3 nucleotides are TGTGCCAGCAGTCCTTATGGCTACACCTTC. As protein: CASSPYGYTF.

The rearrangement uses TRBV6-1 and TRBJ2-1; D unresolved. V was cut by 4 bases and J by 9 bases, with 7 bases left in between. The germline V gene encodes CDR1 MNHNS and CDR2 SASEGT. There are 11 residues in the CDR3. CDR3: CASSASVEQFF. CDR3 DNA sequence: TGTGCCAGCAGTGCCTCGGTTGAGCAGTTCTTC.

The gene calls are TRBV28 and TRBJ2-1, with D unclear. The CDR3 sequence is 13 residues long. Germline V gene lookup returns CDR1 MDHEN and CDR2 SYDVKM. Deletions cut 2 bases from V and 10 bases from J, with 12 bases between. As DNA, the CDR3 is TGTGCCAGCAGTTTAGGAAGTCCCACGGAGCAGTTCTTC. It codes for CASSLGSPTEQFF.

The sample holds a few counts of this clone. This chain joins TRBV5-1 and TRBJ1-1; D ambiguous. Trimming took 3 bases from V and 1 from J, leaving 16 bases between them. CDR3 size: 16 residues. Germline V CDR1 and CDR2: SGHRS, YFSETQ. The CDR3 bases are TGCGCCAGCAGCTCTCTGACCGAGCAGGCGAACACTGAAGCTTTCTTT. Its protein is CASSSLTEQANTEAFF.

This clone was recorded once. The chain couples TRBV5-1 to TRBJ2-1; the D gene is possibly TRBD2 (5 bases). In germline, CDR1 is SGHRS, CDR2 YFSETQ. The CDR3 consists of 12 residues. V was shortened by 4 bases and J by 9 bases, with 11 bases between the two germline ends. As DNA, the CDR3 is TGCGCCAGCAGCGTAGTAGCGTCTGAGCAGTTCTTC. It yields the protein CASSVVASEQFF.

The rearrangement joins TRBV28 to TRBJ2-1, with 7 bases matching TRBD2. Germline V lookup: CDR1 MDHEN, CDR2 SYDVKM. V lost 6 bases, J lost 6 bases, and 11 bases stayed unmatched. The CDR3 is made up of 15 amino acids. CDR3 in amino acids: CASSRGLTSRNEQFF. Written as DNA, the CDR3 is TGTGCCAGCAGCCGAGGCTTGACTAGCCGCAATGAGCAGTTCTTC.

The chain links TRBV29-1 to TRBJ2-7; perhaps TRBD2 as D (6 bases). The germline V gene has CDR1 SQVTM and CDR2 ANQGSEA. V lost 2 bases and J 2 bases, leaving 10 bases between the germline ends. The length of the CDR3 is 13 residues. The chain's CDR3 is CSVESGLTYEQYF. In nucleotides, the CDR3 is TGCAGCGTTGAATCGGGACTTACCTACGAGCAGTACTTC.

The V gene is TRBV9, the J gene TRBJ1-1; perhaps TRBD1 as D (6 bases). The CDR3 has 14 residues. The ends were cut back, 3 bases at V and 4 bases at J, with 13 bases in the middle. The germline CDR1 and CDR2 sequences are SGDLS and YYNGEE. DNA for the CDR3: TGTGCCAGCAGCGCCCCGGGGGGCAGCACTGAAGCTTTCTTT. As protein: CASSAPGGSTEAFF.

V gene TRBV2 combines with J gene TRBJ2-2, with 8 bases matching TRBD1. J gave up 6 bases and V 5 bases, and 8 bases lay outside the gene matches. The CDR3 contains 15 residues. Germline values: CDR1 SNHLY, CDR2 FYNNEI. The chain's CDR3 is CASSTDRVGAGELFF. In DNA form, the CDR3 reads TGTGCCAGCAGTACGGACAGGGTCGGTGCCGGGGAGCTGTTTTTT.

The V gene is TRBV6-1, the J gene TRBJ1-5, with D possibly TRBD1 on 6 matching bases. This CDR3 has 15 amino acids. In germline, CDR1 is MNHNS, CDR2 SASEGT. Trimming stripped 3 bases from V and 6 bases from J, with 15 bases between. The CDR3 is CASSDPTQGFQPQHF. For the CDR3, the DNA is TGTGCCAGCAGTGATCCGACACAGGGATTTCAGCCCCAGCATTTT.

V gene TRBV5-1 combines with J gene TRBJ2-5; 7 bases map to TRBD2. This CDR3 spans 14 amino acids. The V and J ends lost 4 bases and 2 bases, in that order; junction bases with no gene match: 5. CDR1 and CDR2 from the germline V gene are SGHRS and YFSETQ. DNA of the CDR3: TGCGCCAGCAGCACGGGGGGTTTTCAAGAGACCCAGTACTTC. It encodes CASSTGGFQETQYF.

The rearrangement links TRBV19 to TRBJ2-7, with 9 bases identical to TRBD1. CDR1 and CDR2 (germline): LNHDA, SQIVND (reference sequence). CDR3 size: 15 residues. The CDR3 DNA reads TGTAGCAGTAGCCGAACCGGGACAGGGCGATACGAGCAGTACTTC. It encodes CSSSRTGTGRYEQYF.

This chain connects TRBV9 to TRBJ2-1; either TRBD1 or TRBD2 may fit D (5 bases each). CDR1 is SGDLS and CDR2 is YYNGEE in the germline V gene. The V gene lost 2 bases and the J gene lost 4 bases, with 16 bases spanning the gap. This CDR3 comprises 16 residues. CDR3 in DNA: TGTGCCAGCAGCGTGCCTGAGGGGATGGGGTACAATGAGCAGTTCTTC. Translation gives CASSVPEGMGYNEQFF.

This clone appeared a single time. The V gene is TRBV28, the J gene TRBJ1-1, with 8 positions matching TRBD1. V lost 5 bases, J lost 5 bases, and 10 bases stayed unmatched. Germline V gene data show CDR1 as MDHEN and CDR2 as SYDVKM. CDR3 size: 15 residues. The CDR3 spells CASSVPGGARTEAFF. The CDR3 DNA is TGTGCCAGCAGTGTTCCAGGGGGCGCGAGGACTGAAGCTTTCTTT.

The rearrangement joins TRBV28 to TRBJ1-5, with TRBD1 matching 7 bases. This CDR3 has 15 residues. Germline trimming cut 5 bases from V and 3 bases from J; bases unmatched to any gene: 7. Germline CDR1 MDHEN, CDR2 SYDVKM. The CDR3 nucleotides are TGTGCCAGCAGTCGCAGGGGGGGATTCAATCAGCCCCAGCATTTT. It translates to CASSRRGGFNQPQHF.

The rearrangement joins TRBV7-2 to TRBJ2-1; no clear D gene. The CDR3 covers 15 residues. V was trimmed by 3 bases and J by 0 bases, leaving 9 bases between them. Germline assignment: CDR1 SGHTA and CDR2 FQGNSA. The CDR3 reads CASSFYAASYNEQFF. The CDR3 DNA reads as TGTGCCAGCAGCTTCTACGCCGCCTCCTACAATGAGCAGTTCTTC.

The chain couples TRBV27 to TRBJ1-2; possibly TRBD1 for D (6 bases). CDR1 is MNHEY and CDR2 is SMNVEV in the germline V gene (reference sequence). Deletions cut 2 bases from V and 4 bases from J, with 17 bases between. The CDR3 has 16 residues. CDR3 DNA sequence: TGTGCCAGCAGTTTAGGACGGGGGCTTAATGGCTATGGCTACACCTTC. This gives the protein CASSLGRGLNGYGYTF.

The chain uses TRBV29-1 and TRBJ2-6; D is uncertain. The V end was cut by 3 bases, the J end by 0 bases, with 6 bases between. The CDR3 runs to 14 residues. The germline CDR1 and CDR2 sequences are SQVTM and ANQGSEA. The CDR3 DNA sequence: TGCAGCGTTGACGGTTACTCTGGGGCCAACGTCCTGACTTTC. Translated, it gives CSVDGYSGANVLTF.

The chain has TRBV6-6 and TRBJ2-5; 7 bases fit TRBD2. The germline gives CDR1 MNHNY, CDR2 SVGAGI (reference sequence). The CDR3 extends over 16 amino acids. V dropped 6 bases and J dropped 4; count of bases not matched to a gene: 14. The CDR3 spells CASSPRARGTGETQYF. CDR3 bases: TGTGCCAGCAGCCCCAGGGCGCGGGGGACCGGAGAGACCCAGTACTTC.

The chain recombines TRBV18 with TRBJ2-7; 8 nucleotides match TRBD1. This CDR3 contains 16 residues. Per germline, CDR1 KGHSH and CDR2 LQKENI. V trimming: 3 bases; J trimming: 4 bases; junction bases outside the gene matches: 11. In DNA form, the CDR3 reads TGTGCCAGCTCACCGACGATCCGGGACAGGCGGTACGAGCAGTACTTC. Its translation: CASSPTIRDRRYEQYF.

Concerning this clone itself: At one of its ends the junction is not consistent with the germline gene, which may arise from a read error. The DNA of the CDR3 is TGCGCCAGCAGCCGGGCAGAGGAGAGAGGGGAGACTCAGTACTTC. Protein sequence: CASSRAEERGETQYF. J is TRBJ2-5 and V is TRBV5-1; D possibly matches TRBD1 or TRBD2 (5 bases each). Germline loops: CDR1 SGHRS, CDR2 YFSETQ. The CDR3 is 15 amino acids.

The rearrangement joins TRBV25-1 to TRBJ2-1, with D possibly TRBD2 on 5 matching bases. The CDR3 totals 14 residues. Germline V gene lookup returns CDR1 MGHDK and CDR2 SYGVNS. Trimming shortened V by 10 bases and J by 7 bases, and 20 bases separated the two germline ends. This CDR3 reads CATRSGRGRNEQFF. The CDR3 region has the DNA TGTGCCACGCGGAGCGGAAGAGGGAGAAATGAGCAGTTCTTC. Filled out from reference TRBV25-1 and TRBJ2-1, the complete variable domain reads EADIYQTPRYLVIGTGKKITLECSQTMGHDKMYWYQQDPGMELHLIHYSYGVNSTEKGDLSSESTVSRIRTEHFPLTLESARPSHTSQYLCATRSGRGRNEQFFGPGTRLTVL.

This chain uses TRBV5-1 with TRBJ2-2, with TRBD1 matching over 7 bases. The germline V gene has CDR1 SGHRS and CDR2 YFSETQ. The CDR3 has 15 residues. Trimming cost V 4 bases and J 1 base; bases outside gene matches: 4. CDR3: CASSARQGNTGELFF. CDR3 in DNA: TGCGCCAGCAGCGCGAGACAGGGGAACACCGGGGAGCTGTTTTTT.

This chain links TRBV5-4 with TRBJ1-3; 8 bases match TRBD1. This CDR3 has 16 residues. V shed 1 base and J 4 bases; nucleotides not matched to a gene: 7. Germline-derived CDR1 and CDR2 are SGHNT and YYREEE (reference sequence). The CDR3: CASSLYSQGAGNTIYF. DNA of the CDR3: TGTGCCAGCAGCTTGTACAGTCAGGGGGCGGGAAACACCATATATTTT.

The rearrangement links TRBV19 to TRBJ2-2; 7 nucleotides match TRBD2. The CDR3 has 14 residues. V lost 6 bases, J lost 7 bases, and 8 bases stayed unmatched. CDR1 and CDR2 from the germline V gene are LNHDA and SQIVND (reference sequence). CDR3 sequence reads: CASRRAGKGGELFF. In DNA form, the CDR3 reads TGTGCCAGTAGAAGAGCGGGGAAGGGCGGGGAGCTGTTTTTT. Full variable domain (outside the CDR3, taken from reference TRBV19 and TRBJ2-2): DGGITQSPKYLFRKEGQNVTLSCEQNLNHDAMYWYRQDPGQGLRLIYYSQIVNDFQKGDIAEGYSVSREKKESFPLTVTSAQKNPTAFYLCASRRAGKGGELFFGEGSRLTVL.

This sequence joins TRBV7-9 and TRBJ2-3, with TRBD2 identical over 11 bases. Germline V gene data show CDR1 as SEHNR and CDR2 as FQNEAQ (reference sequence). V was clipped by 4 bases and J by 4 bases; unmatched bases: 7. The CDR3 has 16 residues. In DNA form, the CDR3 reads TGTGCCAGCAGCTGGCGGACTAGCGGGCCCCCAGATACGCAGTATTTT. Translating it yields CASSWRTSGPPDTQYF.